This record looks at one T cell receptor beta chain sequence and its context. What it binds is unknown. CDR3 length: 13 amino acids. V gave up 5 bases and J gave up 4 bases, with 11 bases separating them. Germline V gene lookup returns CDR1 SGHTA and CDR2 FQGNSA. The treatment denotes: around 19 received Ad26.COV2.S at low or high dose, single or two shots; about 5 received placebo; per-sample allocation not given. The study sampled participants on day 63 after the first vaccine or placebo injection. Built on an Ad26 vector, the vaccine expressed Wuhan-strain SARS-CoV-2 spike. Sequencing was performed with immunoSEQ multiplex PCR; in TCRdb, only in-frame clones are kept and a portion is missing. The sample lists some 350,000 clones, approximately 81% occurring once. This entry is derived from a study of Ad26.COV2.S vaccination and SARS-CoV-2 variants. The overall study: Participant was drawn from the COV1001 Ad26.COV2.S trial arm. The study gave Ad26.COV2.S intramuscularly, once or twice 56 days apart. Overall study results and limits: The study found similar non-spike TCR breadth in vaccine and placebo recipients.

V is TRBV7-2 and J is TRBJ1-2; D perhaps matches TRBD1 (5 bases). The starting material was peripheral blood, obtained in a trial of Ad26.COV2.S vaccine versus placebo. This receptor was obtained from a person aged 18 to 65 who received the Ad26.COV2.S COVID-19 vaccine or a placebo. CDR3 nucleotide sequence: TGTGCCAGCAGCGAAACAGGCCTCTATGGCTACACCTTC. Translating it yields CASSETGLYGYTF.